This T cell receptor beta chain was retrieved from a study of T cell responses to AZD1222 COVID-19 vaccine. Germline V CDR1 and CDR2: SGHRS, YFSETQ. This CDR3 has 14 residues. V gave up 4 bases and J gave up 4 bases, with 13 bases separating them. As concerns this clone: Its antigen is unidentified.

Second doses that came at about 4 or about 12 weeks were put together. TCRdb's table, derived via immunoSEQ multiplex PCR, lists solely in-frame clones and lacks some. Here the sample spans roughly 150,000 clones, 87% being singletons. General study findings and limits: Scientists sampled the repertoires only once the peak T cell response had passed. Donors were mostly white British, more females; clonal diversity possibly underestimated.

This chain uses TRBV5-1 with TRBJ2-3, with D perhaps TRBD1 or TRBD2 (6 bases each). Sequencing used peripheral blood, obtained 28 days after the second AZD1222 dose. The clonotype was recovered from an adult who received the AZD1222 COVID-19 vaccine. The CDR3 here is CASSLLGGPDTQYF. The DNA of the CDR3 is TGCGCCAGCAGCCTCCTAGGGGGGCCAGATACGCAGTATTTT. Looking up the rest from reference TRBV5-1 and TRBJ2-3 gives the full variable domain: KAGVTQTPRYLIKTRGQQVTLSCSPISGHRSVSWYQQTPGQGLQFLFEYFSETQRNKGNFPGRFSGRQFSNSRSEMNVSTLELGDSALYLCASSLLGGPDTQYFGPGTRLTVL.